Listed here are 10 T cell receptor beta chains from one sample, sequenced in a study of cytomegalovirus exposure and HLA in healthy donors. With 60 Vbeta and 13 Jbeta primers, the PCR was carried out. Clones were read by immunoSEQ multiplex PCR, and TCRdb kept only the in-frame ones, dropping some. This table lists approximately 170,000 clones. Sequencing was done on a sample of PBMCs. The receptor source for this set is a woman under 30 in good health and CMV-seropositive.

This chain uses TRBV15 with TRBJ2-2; unclear D gene. V lost 3 bases, J lost 4 bases, and 6 bases lay in between. This CDR3 comprises 13 residues. CDR1 and CDR2 from the germline V gene are LNHNV and YYDKDF (reference sequence). The chain's CDR3 is CATSSVSTGELFF. The CDR3 DNA is TGTGCCACCAGCAGCGTATCCACCGGGGAGCTGTTTTTT.

This chain joins TRBV5-1 and TRBJ2-5; unclear D gene. V lost 2 bases and J 1 base, leaving 6 bases between the germline ends. CDR1 SGHRS and CDR2 YFSETQ come from the germline V gene. The CDR3 is made up of 13 amino acids. The CDR3 sequence is CASSFGFQETQYF. CDR3 in DNA: TGCGCCAGCAGCTTCGGTTTCCAAGAGACCCAGTACTTC. Based on the CDR3 plus reference TRBV5-1 and TRBJ2-5, the full variable domain is KAGVTQTPRYLIKTRGQQVTLSCSPISGHRSVSWYQQTPGQGLQFLFEYFSETQRNKGNFPGRFSGRQFSNSRSEMNVSTLELGDSALYLCASSFGFQETQYFGPGTRLLVL.

V and J are TRBV6-5 and TRBJ2-1; weak D call: TRBD2 (6 bases). In germline, CDR1 is MNHEY, CDR2 SVGAGI. The V and J ends lost 2 bases and 7 bases respectively, with 15 bases between them. The CDR3 extends over 15 amino acids. In nucleotides, the CDR3 is TGTGCCAGCAGTTACATAACGGGAGTTAGTAATGAGCAGTTCTTC. Amino acids: CASSYITGVSNEQFF.

The CDR3 protein is CASALLAENTGELFF. The CDR3 DNA reads TGCGCCAGCGCCCTTCTAGCGGAGAACACCGGGGAGCTGTTTTTT. The chain combines TRBV5-1 with TRBJ2-2; 7 positions agree with TRBD2. Trimming took 7 bases from V and 1 from J; bases not matched to a gene: 7. The V gene's germline CDR1 is SGHRS and CDR2 YFSETQ. The CDR3 length is 15 residues. The full variable domain, its missing parts supplied by reference TRBV5-1 and TRBJ2-2, is KAGVTQTPRYLIKTRGQQVTLSCSPISGHRSVSWYQQTPGQGLQFLFEYFSETQRNKGNFPGRFSGRQFSNSRSEMNVSTLELGDSALYLCASALLAENTGELFFGEGSRLTVL.

This chain connects TRBV7-8 to TRBJ2-7, with 7 bases aligning to TRBD1. Germline loops: CDR1 SGHVS, CDR2 FQNEAQ. The CDR3 extends over 15 amino acids. J lost 2 bases, V lost 5 bases, and 9 bases had no gene match. CDR3 in amino acids: CASSHHRGPPYEQYF. Here the CDR3 DNA reads TGTGCCAGCAGCCACCACAGGGGCCCCCCCTACGAGCAGTACTTC.

This chain connects TRBV6-1 to TRBJ1-4; tentative D call: TRBD1 (5 bases). Germline assignment: CDR1 MNHNS and CDR2 SASEGT. This CDR3 has 15 residues. The germline V and J ends were trimmed by 6 bases and 5 bases, with 16 bases remaining between them. CDR3 loop: CASSWASRGNEKLFF. The CDR3 DNA sequence: TGTGCCAGCAGCTGGGCTTCAAGGGGAAATGAAAAACTGTTTTTT.

The chain employs TRBV29-1 and TRBJ1-1; unclear D gene. V lost 4 bases and J 0 bases, leaving 6 bases between the germline ends. Germline V gene sequence: CDR1 SQVTM, CDR2 ANQGSEA. The CDR3 runs 12 residues. CDR3 region: CSVGRLNTEAFF. The CDR3 nucleotides are TGCAGCGTTGGCAGATTGAACACTGAAGCTTTCTTT.

The rearrangement uses TRBV9 and TRBJ2-1; D might be TRBD1 (5 bases). This CDR3 has 15 amino acids. Trimming shortened V by 2 bases and J by 9 bases, and 18 bases separated the two germline ends. Germline values: CDR1 SGDLS, CDR2 YYNGEE. CDR3 region: CASSVESLGRSEQFF. Here the CDR3 DNA reads TGTGCCAGCAGCGTTGAATCGCTGGGGCGGTCTGAGCAGTTCTTC.

This chain joins TRBV5-1 and TRBJ2-2, with 9 bases aligning to TRBD1. The CDR3 is 15 amino acids. With 4 bases clipped from V and 4 bases from J, the junction kept 5 bases outside the gene matches. Per germline, CDR1 SGHRS and CDR2 YFSETQ. The CDR3 region has the DNA TGCGCCAGCAGCCTACAGGGGGCAGGCACCGGGGAGCTGTTTTTT. Translation gives CASSLQGAGTGELFF.

V usage is TRBV4-2 and J usage is TRBJ2-3; 11 bases agree with TRBD2. Germline V gene sequence: CDR1 LGHNA, CDR2 YNFKEQ. J was trimmed by 1 base and V by 2 bases; bases with no gene match: 2. The length of the CDR3 is 16 residues. CDR3 loop: CASSQPTSGGTDTQYF. CDR3 nucleotides: TGTGCCAGCAGCCAACCGACTAGCGGGGGCACAGATACGCAGTATTTT.